This TCR beta chain was sequenced during a study of cytomegalovirus exposure and HLA in healthy donors (dated by TCRdb to about 2017). Context from the whole study: A later analysis indicated that the 120 validation repertoires were generated on the platform also employed for the approximately 700 repertoires of the first cohort. To predict cytomegalovirus infection status, the study brought together high-throughput TCR immunosequencing, statistical association of individual TCRs with disease status, and machine learning. A separate validation cohort of roughly 130 different subjects was used in addition to the 666-subject first cohort. The aim of the study was to test whether cataloging public T cell receptors could identify signatures of past pathogen exposure.

V loses 5 bases of germline sequence and J loses 3 bases, and the interval between the two ends is 14 bases. Counted from cysteine to phenylalanine, this CDR3 has 15 amino acids. Of all the DNA, just the CDR3 is kept, 45 bases in frame from base 1. CDR1 MDHEN and CDR2 SYDVKM were looked up in the germline V gene. The library was generated by the immunoSEQ multiplex PCR assay. In the source study's methods: A statistical classification framework was developed to diagnose cytomegalovirus status using the catalog of TCR beta chain sequences. In TCRdb, the immuneACCESS table is reduced to in-frame sequences with V and J assigned. These tables do not hold every clone; where another copy was compared, an unresolved V gene accounts for under half, and the others remain unexplained. Clone size and V and J calls were adopted from that table, with D and trimming inferred from the DNA. The sample contains approximately 49,000 clones, roughly 93% of them found a single time. Jointly, the top ten make up approximately 1.5% of the sample.

Overall study outcomes, separate from this receptor: A later analysis had no HLA typing for the validation cohort, so co-occurrence there was scored across all 120 or so repertoires. Most TCR sequences were seen in very few donors, while some public TCRs were found in many individuals. Of the cluster scores, approximately 95% were above 0 in a later analysis, which found that TCRs clustered in the first cohort also tended to co-occur in the approximately 130 validation repertoires. The classifier was reported to diagnose cytomegalovirus status with high specificity and sensitivity in both the original cohort and the validation cohort. According to the authors, the approach could potentially be generalized to other disease states and immunological phenotypes. In vitro tests confirmed that a few of the cytomegalovirus-associated TCR beta chains recognize cytomegalovirus antigens. A total of roughly 160 TCR beta chains were listed by the study as associated with cytomegalovirus.

The donors belonged to the validation cohort of over a hundred subjects, which was separate from the approximately 700-subject first cohort. To note about this clone: It has no known antigen specificity. No much larger clone exists at a distance of one base, and base qualities are not known.

The clonotype comes from a man younger than 35 in good health and CMV-seronegative. This chain is built from TRBV28 and TRBJ1-5; D gene: possibly TRBD1, on 6 matching bases. The sample consisted of PBMCs. Here is the DNA: TGTGCCAGCAGTCCGGGTCACAGGGACAATCAGCCCCAGCATTTT. This gives the protein CASSPGHRDNQPQHF.